This TCR beta chain comes out of a study of blood T cell repertoires in COVID-19. Method: immunoSEQ multiplex PCR; TCRdb's copy keeps in-frame clones and lacks some. The profile covers some 15,000 clones, with less than 95% appearing a single time and 8% to 9% taken by the ten largest. The length of the CDR3 is 14 residues. The V gene's germline CDR1 is SGHVS and CDR2 FQNEAQ. Trimming shortened V by 5 bases and J by 2 bases, and 13 bases separated the two germline ends. The sample consisted of peripheral blood. This chain joins TRBV7-8 and TRBJ2-7; D might be TRBD1 (6 bases). This TCR was recovered from a human donor in a cohort sampled during active COVID-19. CDR3 DNA sequence: TGTGCCAGCAGCACCCGACAGGTTCCCTACGAGCAGTACTTC. This encodes CASSTRQVPYEQYF.